A selection of T cell receptor beta chains follows, all from one sample in a study of CD8 T cells in Susac syndrome. TCRdb reanalysed the immunoSEQ multiplex PCR reads using MiXCR and keeps one entry per CDR3 protein. The table lists around 200,000 distinct CDR3 sequences, roughly 95% of them singletons. What was sequenced was CD4+ T cells from PBMCs. The source of these receptors is a human donor with multiple sclerosis. Both conserved end residues are part of each CDR3. A D gene is named only where the DNA matches it firmly. For some rows the clone size is stated as once, few or many, or as a class when expanded; others skip it.

>once|TRBD1|TRBJ2-5|TRBV29-1
TGCAGCGTTGATCGAGGGGGCCTGTTCGAGACCCAGTACTTC
CSVDRGGLFETQYF
>NA|TRBD1|TRBJ2-2|TRBV3-1
TGTGCCAGCAGCCACTACGGGACAGGGGGGAACACCGGGGAGCTGTTTTTT
CASSHYGTGGNTGELFF
>NA|NA|TRBJ1-2|TRBV18
TGTGCCAGCTCACCACGGTTAGGCCGAACAGACTATGGCTACACCTTC
CASSPRLGRTDYGYTF
>once|TRBD1|TRBJ1-2|TRBV12-3/TRBV12-4
TGTGCCAGCAGTTTATCTGGGGACAGGGGCGGCTACACCTTC
CASSLSGDRGGYTF
>NA|NA|TRBJ1-1|TRBV20-1
TGCAGTGCTACTTATGGCCCCAACACTGAAGCTTTCTTT
CSATYGPNTEAFF
>few|TRBD2|TRBJ2-1|TRBV10-3
TGTGCCATCTCTTATTCCGGGACTAGCGGGATTTACAATGAGCAGTTCTTC
CAISYSGTSGIYNEQFF
>NA|TRBD2|TRBJ2-5|TRBV3-1
TGTGCCAGCAGCCAAGATCCGACTAGCGGGGGAACCCAGTACTTC
CASSQDPTSGGTQYF
>NA|NA|TRBJ1-1|TRBV5-1
TGCGCCAGCAGCTTGGTTAGAGGGAGCACTGAAGCTTTCTTT
CASSLVRGSTEAFF
>once|NA|TRBJ2-6|TRBV12-3/TRBV12-4
TGTGCCAGCAGTTTTTCCGTCTCTGGGGCCAACGTCCTGACTTTC
CASSFSVSGANVLTF
>NA|NA|TRBJ1-2|TRBV20-1
TGCAGTGCTAGAGATCTGAACCTTGGCTACACCTTC
CSARDLNLGYTF
>NA|NA|TRBJ2-2|TRBV7-3
TGTGCCAGCAGCTTACGGGGATTCGACGGGGAGCTGTTTTTT
CASSLRGFDGELFF
>NA|NA|TRBJ2-7|TRBV30
TGTGCCTGGAGTGTATCCAGGATCTACGAGCAGTACTTC
CAWSVSRIYEQYF
>NA|NA|TRBJ2-3|TRBV3-1
TGTGCCAGCAGCCAATGGGCTCAGACGCAGTATTTT
CASSQWAQTQYF
>NA|NA|TRBJ1-6|TRBV7-9
TGTGCCAGCAGCTTAGGCCGCGGGCAGGGCCGCAATTCACCCCTCCACTTT
CASSLGRGQGRNSPLHF
>NA|NA|TRBJ1-1|TRBV30
TGTGCCTGGAGTGTATACTCTCACACTGAAGCTTTCTTT
CAWSVYSHTEAFF
>NA|NA|TRBJ1-1|TRBV30
TGTGCCTGGAATAAATGGTCGGGAGGTCCATCAGCTTTCTTT
CAWNKWSGGPSAFF
>NA|TRBD2|TRBJ2-5|TRBV3-1
TGTGCCAGCAGCAGGGACTACGGTCACCAGTACTTC
CASSRDYGHQYF
>NA|NA|TRBJ2-1|TRBV30
TGTGCCTGGAGTGTAATATGGGGGGCCGACAATGAGCAGTTCTTC
CAWSVIWGADNEQFF
>NA|NA|TRBJ2-7|TRBV27
TGTGCCAGCAGTTTCTCTCTCCTCTACGAGCAGTACTTC
CASSFSLLYEQYF
>NA|NA|TRBJ2-1|TRBV12-3/TRBV12-4
TGTGCCAGCACCCTTTTCGGGGGGCCCCAGTTCTTC
CASTLFGGPQFF
>NA|TRBD1|TRBJ1-5|TRBV20-1
TGCAGTGCTAGAAGGCAGGGGGGCAATCAGCCCCAGCATTTT
CSARRQGGNQPQHF
>NA|TRBD1|TRBJ2-5|TRBV5-6
TGTGCCAGCAGCTCTAAGGACAGGGGTGAGACCCAGTACTTC
CASSSKDRGETQYF
>NA|NA|TRBJ2-7|TRBV29-1
TGCAGCGTTGAAAACTATGGAGGCTACGAGCAGTACTTC
CSVENYGGYEQYF
>NA|NA|TRBJ2-1|TRBV7-2
TGTGCCAGCAGCTTTTGGGTGGACAATGAGCAGTTCTTC
CASSFWVDNEQFF
>few|TRBD1|TRBJ1-5|TRBV18
TGTGCCAGCTCACCTGACAGGGTTGGACAGCCCCAGCATTTT
CASSPDRVGQPQHF